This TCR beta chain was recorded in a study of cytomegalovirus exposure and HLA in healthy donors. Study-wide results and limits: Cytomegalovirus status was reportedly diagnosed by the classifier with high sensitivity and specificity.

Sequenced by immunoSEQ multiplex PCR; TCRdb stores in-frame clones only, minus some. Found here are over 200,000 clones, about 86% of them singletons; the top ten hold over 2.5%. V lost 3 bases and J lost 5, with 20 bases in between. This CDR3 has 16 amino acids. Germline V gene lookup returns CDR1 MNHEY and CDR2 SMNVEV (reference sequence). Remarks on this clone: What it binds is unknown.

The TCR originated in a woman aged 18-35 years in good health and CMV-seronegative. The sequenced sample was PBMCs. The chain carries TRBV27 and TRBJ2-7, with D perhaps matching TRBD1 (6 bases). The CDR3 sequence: CASSFGGSQVHDEQYF. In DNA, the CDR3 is TGTGCCAGCAGTTTTGGGGGCAGCCAGGTACACGACGAGCAGTACTTC.